One and the same sample provided the 3 T cell receptor beta chains below, sequenced in a study of blood T cell repertoires in COVID-19. Method: immunoSEQ multiplex PCR; TCRdb's copy keeps in-frame clones and lacks some. The sample shows about 200,000 clones, 80% to 90% of them seen only once. The source material was peripheral blood. These receptors all come from a woman aged 50 to 60 with active or convalescent COVID-19.

The J gene is TRBJ2-1, the V gene TRBV24-1, with 14 nucleotides matching TRBD2. Trimming removed 5 bases from V and 2 bases from J; junction bases left unmatched: 16. Germline CDR1 KGHDR, CDR2 SFDVKD. This CDR3 contains 21 residues. Here the CDR3 DNA reads TGTGCCACCAGTGCCCGACCTGGACTAGCGGGAGGAGTGGTCGCCTACAATGAGCAGTTCTTC. This translates into CATSARPGLAGGVVAYNEQFF.

This chain links TRBV6-1 with TRBJ1-6, with 9 bases identical to TRBD1. Looked up from germline, CDR1 is MNHNS and CDR2 is SASEGT. This CDR3 has 14 residues. Trimming removed 3 bases from V and 9 bases from J; junction bases left unmatched: 3. CDR3 region: CASSETGGGSPLHF. The CDR3 nucleotides read TGTGCCAGCAGTGAGACAGGGGGAGGTTCACCCCTCCACTTT.

J is TRBJ2-5 and V is TRBV7-9; 8 positions agree with TRBD1. This CDR3 is 15 amino acids long. CDR1 and CDR2 from the germline V gene are SEHNR and FQNEAQ (reference sequence). V trimming: 4 bases; J trimming: 2 bases; junction bases outside the gene matches: 6. CDR3 amino acids: CASSSRQGRQETQYF. CDR3 DNA: TGTGCCAGCAGCTCCCGACAGGGGCGGCAAGAGACCCAGTACTTC.